These 22 T cell receptor beta chains share one sample of origin, sequenced in a study of Ad26.COV2.S vaccination and SARS-CoV-2 variants. Treatment noted: some 20 received Ad26.COV2.S at low or high dose, single or two shots; about 5 received placebo; per-sample allocation not given. Day 63 after the first injection of vaccine or placebo was the sampling time. Sequencing used immunoSEQ multiplex PCR; TCRdb keeps in-frame clones, though not all of them. The sample records roughly 500,000 clones, roughly 89% being singletons. This specimen was peripheral blood, taken in a trial of Ad26.COV2.S vaccine versus placebo. All receptors derive from a person between 18 and 59 years old who received the Ad26.COV2.S COVID-19 vaccine or a placebo.

The chain joins TRBV7-2 to TRBJ2-1; D is possibly TRBD2 (6 bases). Trimming removed 5 bases at V and 3 bases at J, with 17 bases between. CDR1 and CDR2 (germline): SGHTA, FQGNSA. There are 16 residues in the CDR3. The CDR3 DNA reads TGTGCCAGCAGCCCCAGCCCGGGGCGGGACTACAATGAGCAGTTCTTC. Residues: CASSPSPGRDYNEQFF.

This chain joins TRBV28 and TRBJ1-2; a possible D gene is TRBD1 (5 bases). The CDR3 is made up of 13 amino acids. The V gene lost 5 bases and the J gene lost 4 bases, with 11 bases spanning the gap. In germline, CDR1 is MDHEN, CDR2 SYDVKM. The CDR3 protein is CASSPGTGYGYTF. CDR3 DNA sequence: TGTGCCAGCAGTCCTGGGACGGGCTATGGCTACACCTTC.

The rearrangement links TRBV6-5 to TRBJ2-5; possibly TRBD1 for D (7 bases). Per the germline V gene, CDR1 is MNHEY and CDR2 is SVGAGI. The V and J ends lost 2 bases and 9 bases respectively, with 10 bases between them. The length of the CDR3 is 12 residues. The CDR3 nucleotides are TGTGCCAGCAGTTACCCCAGGGGGGCCCAGTACTTC. This codes for CASSYPRGAQYF.

The chain links TRBV10-3 to TRBJ1-1; 7 nucleotides agree with TRBD1. CDR1 is ENHRY and CDR2 is SYGVKD in the germline V gene. J gave up 8 bases and V 10 bases, and 7 bases lay outside the gene matches. This CDR3 is 11 amino acids long. For the CDR3, the DNA is TGTGCCACCGCTGGGACAGCCGAAGCTTTCTTT. The encoded protein is CATAGTAEAFF.

This clone appeared a single time. This sequence joins TRBV24-1 and TRBJ2-3; D possibly corresponds to TRBD2 (5 bases). The CDR3 length is 15 residues. CDR1 and CDR2 from the germline V gene are KGHDR and SFDVKD. V was cut by 7 bases and J by 5 bases, with 18 bases left in between. CDR3 sequence reads: CATSHWTESEDTQYF. The CDR3 DNA is TGTGCCACCAGCCATTGGACTGAGTCTGAAGATACGCAGTATTTT.

This clone was picked up one time. In DNA, the CDR3 is TGTGCCAGCAGCGTTGGGCAAAACTTTAACACTGAAGCTTTCTTT. Residues: CASSVGQNFNTEAFF. The chain is built from TRBV9 and TRBJ1-1; the D is unclear. CDR3 size: 15 residues. Per germline, CDR1 SGDLS and CDR2 YYNGEE. V lost 2 bases, J lost 2 bases, and 13 bases lay in between.

The CDR3 here is CASSYSVSVEAGGYQETQYF. In DNA form, the CDR3 reads TGTGCCAGCAGTTACTCGGTGTCTGTAGAGGCGGGAGGGTACCAAGAGACCCAGTACTTC. The chain couples TRBV6-2 or TRBV6-3 to TRBJ2-5, with 9 bases aligning to TRBD2. The germline V gene encodes CDR1 MNHEY and CDR2 SVGEGT. V dropped 0 bases and J dropped 0; count of bases not matched to a gene: 14. This CDR3 is 20 amino acids long.

The chain couples TRBV11-2 to TRBJ2-7, with D perhaps being TRBD1 or TRBD2 (5 bases each). This CDR3 is built from 16 residues. The germline V and J ends were trimmed by 5 bases and 2 bases, with 19 bases remaining between them. CDR1 is SGHAT and CDR2 is FQNNGV in the germline V gene. CDR3 in amino acids: CASSPVARGYPYEQYF. CDR3 sequence (DNA): TGTGCCAGCAGCCCAGTCGCCCGGGGCTACCCCTACGAGCAGTACTTC.

The chain recombines TRBV24-1 with TRBJ1-1, with D unclear. V was shortened by 5 bases and J by 3 bases, with 9 bases between the two germline ends. CDR1 is KGHDR and CDR2 is SFDVKD in the germline V gene. This CDR3 has 13 amino acids. Written as DNA, the CDR3 is TGTGCCACCAGTGGACCGCGGGACACTGAAGCTTTCTTT. Amino acid sequence: CATSGPRDTEAFF.

The chain carries TRBV4-3 and TRBJ1-4, with a possible D match to TRBD1 (6 bases). CDR1 and CDR2 from the germline V gene are LGHNA and YSLEER. The CDR3 is made up of 16 amino acids. V shed 3 bases and J shed 8 bases, with 19 bases lying between them. CDR3 nucleotides: TGCGCCAGCAGCCAGACAAAAACAGGGTACGGCGAAAAACTGTTTTTT. This translates into CASSQTKTGYGEKLFF.

The chain couples TRBV28 to TRBJ1-5; D is perhaps TRBD1 (5 bases). CDR3 length: 18 amino acids. The V end lost 6 bases, the J end lost 6 bases, and 27 bases lay between the germline ends. Germline V gene data show CDR1 as MDHEN and CDR2 as SYDVKM. CDR3 nucleotides: TGTGCCAGCAGGCAACGGGGCCGCGGGCGGGAGGTGGGTCAGCCCCAGCATTTT. Translation: CASRQRGRGREVGQPQHF.

This clone was observed once. V gene TRBV7-3 combines with J gene TRBJ2-3; D is undetermined. V shed 2 bases and J shed 6 bases, with 15 bases lying between them. The germline gives CDR1 SGHTA, CDR2 FQGTGA. This CDR3 contains 15 residues. Here the CDR3 DNA reads TGTGCCAGCAGCTTAGACGGAACTGAAGGGGATACGCAGTATTTT. This sequence encodes CASSLDGTEGDTQYF. Complete variable domain (other parts from reference TRBV7-3 and TRBJ2-3): GAGVSQTPSNKVTEKGKYVELRCDPISGHTALYWYRQSLGQGPEFLIYFQGTGAADDSGLPNDRFFAVRPEGSVSTLKIQRTERGDSAVYLCASSLDGTEGDTQYFGPGTRLTVL.

In this sample, this clone turned up a few times. The J gene is TRBJ1-1, the V gene TRBV7-3; a possible D gene is TRBD1 (5 bases). Germline values: CDR1 SGHTA, CDR2 FQGTGA. Trimming stripped 4 bases from V and 1 base from J, with 10 bases between. The CDR3 is made up of 14 amino acids. CDR3 nucleotides: TGTGCCAGCAGCTCCGGGACGGGGAACACTGAAGCTTTCTTT. The encoded protein is CASSSGTGNTEAFF.

This chain joins TRBV6-5 and TRBJ1-1, with 8 bases matching TRBD1. The V and J ends lost 4 bases and 1 base, in that order; junction bases with no gene match: 2. Germline V gene data show CDR1 as MNHEY and CDR2 as SVGAGI. The CDR3 covers 14 residues. This chain's CDR3 is CASSLGTGNTEAFF. CDR3 nucleotide sequence: TGTGCCAGCAGTTTAGGGACAGGGAACACTGAAGCTTTCTTT.

V and J are TRBV12-2 and TRBJ2-1; TRBD2, the table's D call, lacks a check against the DNA. TRBV12-2 is flagged as a pseudogene. The CDR3 loop spans 20 amino acids. CDR3 coding DNA: TGTGCAAGTCGCTTGTCAGCCCGCGGACTAGCGGGAGTGTATAGCGATGAGCAGTTCTTC. Its translation: CASRLSARGLAGVYSDEQFF.

CDR3 coding DNA: TGTGCCAGCAGACCCCAGGGCCAGAGTTCACCCCTCCACTTT. This encodes CASRPQGQSSPLHF. The rearrangement uses TRBV14 and TRBJ1-6; tentative D call: TRBD1 (5 bases). The V gene lost 6 bases and the J gene lost 9 bases, with 15 bases spanning the gap. Germline assignment: CDR1 SGHDN and CDR2 FVKESK. The CDR3 is made up of 14 amino acids. Full variable domain (outside the CDR3, taken from reference TRBV14 and TRBJ1-6): EAGVTQFPSHSVIEKGQTVTLRCDPISGHDNLYWYRRVMGKEIKFLLHFVKESKQDESGMPNNRFLAERTGGTYSTLKVQPAELEDSGVYFCASRPQGQSSPLHFGNGTRLTVT.

The V and J genes are TRBV12-3 or TRBV12-4 and TRBJ1-1, with TRBD1 matching 9 bases. Losses at the gene ends were 6 bases for V and 4 bases for J; bases not matched to a gene: 3. This CDR3 contains 13 residues. DNA of the CDR3: TGTGCCAGCAGGTCGACAGGGGGCACTGAAGCTTTCTTT. This encodes CASRSTGGTEAFF.

The chain combines TRBV6-1 with TRBJ2-1; D remains unclear. Looked up from germline, CDR1 is MNHNS and CDR2 is SASEGT. Trimming cost V 3 bases and J 5 bases, with 2 bases left between them. This CDR3 is 11 amino acids long. CDR3 in amino acids: CASSEHNEQFF. The CDR3 bases are TGTGCCAGCAGTGAGCACAATGAGCAGTTCTTC.

The rearrangement uses TRBV5-1 and TRBJ1-4; weak D call: TRBD1 (5 bases). The V and J ends lost 0 bases and 5 bases respectively, with 11 bases between them. This CDR3 spans 15 amino acids. Germline CDR1 SGHRS, CDR2 YFSETQ. The CDR3 DNA is TGCGCCAGCAGCTTGGCCGGGGGGTTCAATGAAAAACTGTTTTTT. Its protein is CASSLAGGFNEKLFF. The entire variable domain, with the rest obtained from reference TRBV5-1 and TRBJ1-4, is as follows: KAGVTQTPRYLIKTRGQQVTLSCSPISGHRSVSWYQQTPGQGLQFLFEYFSETQRNKGNFPGRFSGRQFSNSRSEMNVSTLELGDSALYLCASSLAGGFNEKLFFGSGTQLSVL.

This clone was seen more than once but under ten times. A junction boundary mismatches the germline segment, possibly from a read error. The chain couples TRBV7-7 to TRBJ1-2, with TRBD1 matching over 7 bases. Per germline, CDR1 SSHAT and CDR2 FNYEAQ (reference sequence). CDR3 length equals 15 residues. The CDR3 sequence: CASSLAGQSICGYTF. The CDR3 DNA follows: TGTGCTAGCAGCTTAGCGGGACAGTCAATCTGTGGCTACACCTTC. The complete variable domain, with remaining parts taken from reference TRBV7-7 and TRBJ1-2, reads GAGVSQSPRYKVTKRGQDVTLRCDPISSHATLYWYQQALGQGPEFLTYFNYEAQPDKSGLPSDRFSAERPEGSISTLTIQRTEQRDSAMYRCASSLAGQSICGYTFGSGTRLTVV.

The chain has TRBV4-1 and TRBJ1-1; maybe TRBD1 (6 bases). The CDR3 runs to 14 residues. Trimming took off 0 bases at V and 11 bases at J, with 16 bases between the two ends. Germline CDR1 is MGHRA and CDR2 is YSYEKL. The CDR3: CASSQDRGSGVAFF. For the CDR3, the DNA is TGCGCCAGCAGCCAAGATCGGGGGTCAGGGGTGGCTTTCTTT.

This clone was counted once. The chain has TRBV5-8 and TRBJ1-1, with no clear D. Trimming removed 0 bases at V and 1 base at J, with 10 bases between. Germline CDR1 SGHTS, CDR2 YDEGEE. The CDR3 extends over 15 amino acids. The CDR3 DNA sequence: TGTGCCAGCAGCTTGGCACCAGCCCGGAACACTGAAGCTTTCTTT. Translated, it gives CASSLAPARNTEAFF.